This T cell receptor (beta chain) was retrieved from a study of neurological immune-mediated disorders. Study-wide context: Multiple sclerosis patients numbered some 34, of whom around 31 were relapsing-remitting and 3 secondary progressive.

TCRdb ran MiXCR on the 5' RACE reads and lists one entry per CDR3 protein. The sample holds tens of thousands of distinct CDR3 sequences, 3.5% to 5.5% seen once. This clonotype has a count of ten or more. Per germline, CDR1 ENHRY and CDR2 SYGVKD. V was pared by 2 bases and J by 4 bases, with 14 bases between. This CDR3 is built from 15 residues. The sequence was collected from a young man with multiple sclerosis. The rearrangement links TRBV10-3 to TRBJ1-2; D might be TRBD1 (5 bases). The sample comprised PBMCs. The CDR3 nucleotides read TGTGCCATCAGTGAGAGGGACCAACTCCTCTATGGCTACACCTTC. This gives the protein CAISERDQLLYGYTF.